A selection of T cell receptor beta chains follows, all from one sample in a study of post-analysis software for immune sequencing data. TCRdb ran MiXCR on the PCR reads and lists one entry per CDR3 protein. The sample lists about 620,000 distinct CDR3 sequences; around 47% were seen once. The specimen was blood. Every receptor here comes from a girl between 5 and 17 years old with multiple sclerosis. CDR3s leave out the opening cysteine and the closing phenylalanine or tryptophan. Not every row has a clone size; where given, it reads once, few, many or a size class.

V gene: TRBV4-1; clone size: .; CDR3 protein: ASSHRPGRPKSYQETQY
V gene: TRBV7-9; clone size: .; CDR3 protein: ASSRLGGQVRGNEQF
V gene: TRBV27; clone size: few; CDR3 protein: ASSVTGASGGEQY
V gene: TRBV4-1; clone size: .; CDR3 protein: ASSQELQGGWQPQH
V gene: TRBV6-5; clone size: .; CDR3 protein: TSSYSSGGGVSYEQY
V gene: TRBV10-3; clone size: .; CDR3 protein: AFGGVDTDTQY
V gene: TRBV7-2; clone size: .; CDR3 protein: ASRIKAVITDTQY
V gene: TRBV7-7; clone size: .; CDR3 protein: ASSSESASYNGQF
V gene: TRBV2; clone size: .; CDR3 protein: ASSEQGVETQY
V gene: TRBV12-3/TRBV12-4; clone size: .; CDR3 protein: ASSPGAGVTYEQY
V gene: TRBV20-1; clone size: .; CDR3 protein: SANIENRGTQY
V gene: TRBV7-4; clone size: few; CDR3 protein: ASSKDFTYEQY
V gene: TRBV7-2; clone size: many; CDR3 protein: ASSFIGRAKEQY
V gene: TRBV7-9; clone size: .; CDR3 protein: ASSFFTGTSGRAIYFEQF
V gene: TRBV12-3/TRBV12-4; clone size: .; CDR3 protein: ASSLGTGTTEAF
V gene: TRBV20-1; clone size: many; CDR3 protein: SAPDRATDTQY
V gene: TRBV10-3; clone size: .; CDR3 protein: AIRQSSATAEAF
V gene: TRBV7-8; clone size: .; CDR3 protein: ASSSTTRGGTDTQY
V gene: TRBV7-9; clone size: .; CDR3 protein: ASSLFASRTSGENIQY
V gene: TRBV20-1; clone size: few; CDR3 protein: SAIPAVASYEQY
V gene: TRBV7-8; clone size: .; CDR3 protein: ASSLARRSSSYNEQF
V gene: TRBV5-1; clone size: once; CDR3 protein: ASRKNGQDKNIQY
V gene: TRBV29-1; clone size: .; CDR3 protein: SVEKDHRGEDGYT
V gene: TRBV12-3/TRBV12-4; clone size: few; CDR3 protein: ASSHGQNNQPQH
V gene: TRBV9; clone size: .; CDR3 protein: ASSVGTGDYGYT
V gene: TRBV15; clone size: .; CDR3 protein: ATSRDSLAGDTQY
V gene: TRBV12-3/TRBV12-4; clone size: .; CDR3 protein: AKIGGTGQPQH
V gene: TRBV20-1; clone size: .; CDR3 protein: SAPISAGDTQY
V gene: TRBV5-1; clone size: .; CDR3 protein: ASSLVGGLGGYEQY
V gene: TRBV12-3/TRBV12-4; clone size: few; CDR3 protein: ASSSGGAFYEQY
V gene: TRBV15; clone size: .; CDR3 protein: ATSRGLAGHSYEQY
V gene: TRBV7-9; clone size: .; CDR3 protein: ASMGTGNTEAF
V gene: TRBV6-6; clone size: .; CDR3 protein: ASSYSTQDTEAF
V gene: TRBV4-1; clone size: many; CDR3 protein: ASSQGGGMAYEQY
V gene: TRBV14; clone size: .; CDR3 protein: ASSQATGRGEKLF
V gene: TRBV29-1; clone size: few; CDR3 protein: SGGLAGREQY
V gene: TRBV5-8; clone size: .; CDR3 protein: ASSLRQEREKLF